Given below is one T cell receptor (beta chain) in context. Its antigen remains unidentified. Clones were sequenced by immunoSEQ multiplex PCR, and TCRdb holds only the in-frame ones, with some missing. This sample has around 12,000 clones, with 65% to 85% found just once. The sample is drawn from a study of STAT3 mutations in large granular lymphocyte leukemia. Study at large: Roughly half of the longitudinally sequenced T-LGLL patients carried detectable canonical activating STAT3 mutations. General study findings and limits: All newly emerging clones after therapy were STAT3 wild type. In several patients, dominant TCR clone burden exceeded STAT3 mutant burden, suggesting STAT3 mutation arose secondarily. Every T-LGLL patient had at least one immunodominant TCRbeta clonotype.

V was cut by 5 bases and J by 3 bases, with 14 bases left in between. The CDR3 has 14 amino acids. Germline lookup yields CDR1 KGHSH and CDR2 LQKENI. The receptor comes from a man aged 55 to 70 with T-cell large granular lymphocyte leukemia. Some clones in this sample may be carry-over from other donors' samples. V gene TRBV18 combines with J gene TRBJ2-7, with TRBD1 as a possible D gene (5 bases). Source material: peripheral blood mononuclear cells. DNA for the CDR3: TGTGCCAGCTCAAAAAATCAGGGTGACTACGAGCAGTACTTC. The encoded protein is CASSKNQGDYEQYF.